The 27 T cell receptor delta chains given below trace back to one sample, sequenced in a study of γδ T cells in repeated Plasmodium falciparum infection. TCRdb called clones from the multiplex PCR reads again using CATT. The repertoire holds about 89,000 delta-chain clones, with 1.4% to 1.5% as singletons. Gammadelta T cells were flow-sorted from PBMC into Vgamma9/Vdelta2+ and Vdelta2-negative populations for bulk analysis. Sample: gamma-delta T cells from blood. The source of these receptors is a pool of human donors (malaria-infected and uninfected, not separated).

This clone was counted only a few times. With a far larger clone one base away, a read error is the likely cause. In the same sample, other DNA sequences code for this CDR3. This chain uses TRDV2 with TRDJ2, with D maybe TRDD3 (6 bases). No J segment appears in TCRdb, so it was assigned here by matching the sequence to germline. Germline V gene data show CDR1 as GEAIGNYY and CDR2 as EKD. This CDR3 comprises 14 residues. The CDR3 here is CACDTWGLTAQLFF. CDR3 in DNA: TGTGCCTGTGACACCTGGGGATTGACAGCGCAACTCTTCTTT.

There are a few counts of this clone. The TCRdb protein, from a much larger clone, departs from this DNA's translation at residue 14, likely by read error; the protein shown derives from the DNA. The chain is built from TRDV3 and TRDJ1, with D perhaps TRDD2 or TRDD3 (7 bases each). Deletions cut 5 bases from V and 6 bases from J, with 43 bases between. Germline loops: CDR1 TVYSNPD, CDR2 GDNSRS (reference sequence). The length of the CDR3 is 21 residues. Written as DNA, the CDR3 is TGTGCCCGAACCTCGCCAAGCCTTCCTTATCTACTGTACCGGGGGATCAATAAACTCATCTTT. It yields the protein CARTSPSLPYLLYRGINKLIF.

This clone was found a few times. A far larger clone is off by one base, so a read error is likely. The sample has other DNA sequences that encode this CDR3 too. No J gene call was made, and the V gene is TRDV2; TRDD3 is the table's D call, not checked against the DNA. CDR3 length equals 14 residues. In germline, CDR1 is GEAIGNYY, CDR2 EKD. In DNA, the CDR3 is TGTGCCTGTGACGATGGGGGGCCGACAGCACAGCTCTTCTTT. Translating it yields CACDDGGPTAQLFF.

In this sample, this clone turned up a few times. One base separates it from a far larger clone, so it is likely a read error. This specimen includes other DNA sequences encoding the same CDR3. V gene TRDV2 combines with J gene TRDJ3; a weak D match, TRDD3 (6 bases). The J gene, not given by TCRdb, was assigned here from a germline match of the nucleotide sequence. The ends were cut back, 0 bases at V and 0 bases at J, with 23 bases in the middle. The CDR3 covers 22 residues. Germline CDR1 and CDR2: GEAIGNYY and EKD. The CDR3 DNA reads as TGTGCCTGTGACACCGTCTTCGTACTGGGAGAACCCCACTCCTGGGACACCCGACAGATGTTTTTC. Its protein product is CACDTVFVLGEPHSWDTRQMFF.

This clone came up a few times. The TCRdb protein, from a much larger clone, departs from this DNA's translation at residue 8, likely by read error; the protein shown derives from the DNA. J is TRDJ3 and V is TRDV2, with 8 bases fitting TRDD3. Germline CDR1 GEAIGNYY, CDR2 EKD. The CDR3 totals 19 residues. The junction had 10 bases not matched to a gene; V was cut back by 2 bases and J by 2 bases. The CDR3 region has the DNA TGTGCCTGTGACAAAGTACTGTGGGATACGACCTGGGACACCCGACAGATGTTTTTC. Residues: CACDKVLWDTTWDTRQMFF.

This clone appeared a few times. The amino acid sequence in TCRdb belongs to a much larger clone and departs from this DNA's translation at residue 7, likely a sequencing read error; the sequence shown is translated from the DNA. The chain joins TRDV1 to TRDJ1; D remains unclear. TCRdb lists no J gene, so it was determined here by aligning the DNA to germline. V was shortened by 1 base and J by 0 bases, with 24 bases between the two germline ends. This CDR3 region has 20 residues. CDR1 is TSWWSYY and CDR2 is QGS in the germline V gene. CDR3 nucleotides: TGTGCTCTTGGGGAACCACAGGAGTGGCTAAGGGTTTTGTACACCGATAAACTCATCTTT. It yields the protein CALGEPQEWLRVLYTDKLIF.

This clone was observed at least ten times. This chain links TRDV1 with TRDJ1; the D gene is possibly TRDD2 (5 bases). The germline V and J ends were trimmed by 0 bases and 7 bases, with 21 bases remaining between them. CDR3 size: 17 residues. From germline, CDR1 is TSWWSYY and CDR2 QGS. The CDR3 nucleotides are TGTGCTCTTGGGGAACTAGTCCCACCTACTGAGGTCTGTAAACTCATCTTT. Its translation: CALGELVPPTEVCKLIF.

As to this clone: The protein recorded in TCRdb matches a much larger clone and deviates from this DNA's translation at residue 4, suggesting a read error; the protein here is obtained by translating the DNA. The chain has TRDV1 and TRDJ1; TRDD3 matches at 12 bases. Assignment of the J gene here rests on matching the DNA to germline, because TCRdb gives none. The CDR3 contains 23 residues. CDR1 and CDR2 from the germline V gene are TSWWSYY and QGS. The CDR3 coding sequence is TGTGCTCTTGAGGAACCGCTCGCAGACGTCGACACTGGGGGATACTGGGACACCGATAAACTCATCTTT. Its translation: CALEEPLADVDTGGYWDTDKLIF.

This clone was recorded many times. The chain couples TRDV2 to TRDJ1; 7 bases line up with TRDD3. The CDR3 spans 17 residues. Germline CDR1 reads GEAIGNYY; CDR2 reads EKD. J was trimmed by 0 bases and V by 0 bases; bases with no gene match: 9. CDR3 bases: TGTGCCTGTGACACCGTGGAACTGGGGACGGACACCGATAAACTCATCTTT. As protein: CACDTVELGTDTDKLIF.

This clone was counted at least ten times. TCRdb shows a much larger clone's protein in place of this DNA's translation, and the two differ at residue 10, likely through a read error; the protein shown is translated from the DNA. V is TRDV2 and J is TRDJ1, with D possibly TRDD3 on 6 matching bases. The germline CDR1 and CDR2 sequences are GEAIGNYY and EKD. The CDR3 is 15 amino acids. Trimming pared 3 bases from V and 4 bases from J, leaving 17 bases between. CDR3 amino acids: CACDPLGSGCDKLIF. The CDR3 DNA reads TGTGCCTGTGACCCCCTGGGGAGCGGATGCGATAAACTCATCTTT.

As concerns this clone: A far bigger clonotype differs at one base, so this is likely a read error. At the DNA level, this CDR3 is encoded by other sequences in the same sample as well. The CDR3 nucleotides read TGTGCCTGTGACCGGATACTGGGGATACGCTCCTGGGACACCCGACAAATGTTTTTC. Its translation: CACDRILGIRSWDTRQMFF. No J gene was assigned, while the V gene was called as TRDV2; TRDD3 is the table's D call and was not checked against the DNA. Germline V gene data show CDR1 as GEAIGNYY and CDR2 as EKD. The CDR3 length is 19 residues.

As concerns this clone: The TCRdb record carries a much larger clone's protein, which differs from this DNA's translation at residue 4; a read error is the likely cause, and the protein listed here is the DNA translation. This chain joins TRDV2 and TRDJ1, with a weak D call TRDD3 (5 bases). TCRdb lists no J gene, so it was determined here by aligning the DNA to germline. The CDR3 length is 16 residues. Per the germline V gene, CDR1 is GEAIGNYY and CDR2 is EKD. CDR3 sequence (DNA): TGTGCCTGTAACACGGGCTTACTGGTCATGGGATATAAACTCATCTTT. It is translated as CACNTGLLVMGYKLIF.

This clone has ten or more counts. The CDR3: CALGERTGGYDGGKLIF. In DNA, the CDR3 is TGTGCTCTTGGGGAAAGGACTGGGGGATACGATGGAGGTAAACTCATCTTT. The chain combines TRDV1 with TRDJ1; 13 nucleotides agree with TRDD3. The germline V gene encodes CDR1 TSWWSYY and CDR2 QGS. J gave up 7 bases and V 2 bases, and 10 bases lay outside the gene matches. The length of the CDR3 is 17 residues.

As concerns this clone: Only one base separates this from a far larger clonotype, so it likely reflects a read error. Different DNA sequences within this sample yield the same CDR3. The V call is TRDV1, the J call TRDJ1; D could derive from TRDD1 or TRDD3 (5 bases each). The J gene, left out of TCRdb, was set here by checking the DNA against germline. The CDR3 runs 16 residues. CDR1 is TSWWSYY and CDR2 is QGS in the germline V gene. CDR3 DNA: TGTGCTCTAGGGGAAATGCCCATCCTGTACACCGATAAACTCATCTTT. Protein sequence: CALGEMPILYTDKLIF.

This clone occurred a few times. A far bigger clonotype differs at one base, so this is likely a read error. The V gene was identified as TRDV1, while no J gene was called; no DNA check was done on the table's D call, TRDD3. The V gene's germline CDR1 is TSWWSYY and CDR2 QGS. The CDR3 runs to 20 residues. The CDR3 reads CALGERGYAGDKGYTDKLIF. CDR3 nucleotides: TGTGCTCTTGGGGAACGAGGCTACGCGGGGGATAAAGGGTACACCGATAAGCTCATCTTT.

As for this clone: This DNA's translation differs at residue 11 from TCRdb's protein, which comes from a much larger clone; a read error is likely, and the protein shown is translated from the DNA. The chain recombines TRDV1 with TRDJ1; D possibly corresponds to TRDD3 (6 bases). Germline V gene data show CDR1 as TSWWSYY and CDR2 as QGS. The CDR3 length is 18 residues. Trimming pared 0 bases from V and 0 bases from J, leaving 17 bases between. CDR3 residues: CALGELRGLGPHTDKLIF. CDR3 nucleotide sequence: TGTGCTCTTGGGGAACTAAGAGGACTGGGTCCCCACACCGATAAACTCATCTTT.

Details on this clone: TCRdb lists the protein of a much larger clone for this DNA, which differs at residue 15, so this is likely a read error; the protein given here is translated from the DNA itself. This chain links TRDV1 with TRDJ1, with D possibly being TRDD3 (5 bases). Germline values: CDR1 TSWWSYY, CDR2 QGS. The CDR3 loop spans 16 amino acids. The CDR3 reads CALGAPGWVITDKLTF. In DNA, the CDR3 is TGTGCTCTTGGGGCTCCTGGCTGGGTAATCACCGATAAACTCACCTTT.

This clone was observed many times. CDR3: CALGELGPTGGPYTDKLIF. The CDR3 DNA sequence: TGTGCTCTTGGGGAACTTGGTCCTACTGGGGGCCCGTACACCGATAAACTCATCTTT. The J gene is TRDJ1, the V gene TRDV1; 8 positions match TRDD3. CDR3 length: 19 amino acids. The V gene's germline CDR1 is TSWWSYY and CDR2 QGS. The trim removed 0 bases at V and 0 bases at J, leaving 12 bases unmatched.

This clone was detected a few times. The protein recorded in TCRdb matches a much larger clone and deviates from this DNA's translation at residue 6, suggesting a read error; the protein here is obtained by translating the DNA. The chain couples TRDV1 to TRDJ2, with TRDD3 matching 9 bases. TCRdb does not report a J gene; here it was assigned by matching the DNA to germline references. The CDR3 length is 16 residues. Germline V gives CDR1 TSWWSYY, CDR2 QGS. With V trimmed by 9 bases and J by 2 bases, 10 bases remained unmatched. CDR3 coding DNA: TGTGCTCTCAAGACGGTTGGGGATACGTTGACAGCACAACTCTTCTTT. Translated, it gives CALKTVGDTLTAQLFF.

This clone has a handful of counts. TCRdb shows a much larger clone's protein in place of this DNA's translation, and the two differ at residue 8, likely through a read error; the protein shown is translated from the DNA. V gene TRDV2 combines with J gene TRDJ1; tentative D call: TRDD3 (6 bases). The J gene was not available in TCRdb and was assigned here by matching the DNA to germline segments. This CDR3 comprises 16 residues. The germline CDR1 and CDR2 sequences are GEAIGNYY and EKD. V lost 1 base, J lost 3 bases, and 17 bases lay in between. The CDR3 region is CACDTLGYTTPDKLIF. The CDR3 DNA reads TGTGCCTGTGACACTCTGGGGTATACCACCCCCGATAAACTCATCTTT.

This clone was counted between two and nine times. The TCRdb protein, from a much larger clone, departs from this DNA's translation at residue 12, likely by read error; the protein shown derives from the DNA. The chain employs TRDV3 and TRDJ1; tentatively, D is TRDD2 (6 bases). V shed 4 bases and J shed 0 bases, with 30 bases lying between them. CDR3 length: 19 amino acids. Germline V lookup: CDR1 TVYSNPD, CDR2 GDNSRS (reference sequence). Written as DNA, the CDR3 is TGTGCCTCCAGCCTTCCAACTCCGAATCCCGCCGCATACACCGATAAACTCATCTTT. Protein product: CASSLPTPNPAAYTDKLIF.

To note about this clone: The TCRdb record carries a much larger clone's protein, which differs from this DNA's translation at residue 6; a read error is the likely cause, and the protein listed here is the DNA translation. V and J are TRDV1 and TRDJ1; 10 bases fit TRDD3. The J segment lost 3 bases and the V segment lost 4 bases, leaving 17 bases of the junction unmatched. This CDR3 is built from 19 residues. CDR1 and CDR2 from the germline V gene are TSWWSYY and QGS. Here the CDR3 reads CALGGHIVLGDRKSDKLIF. CDR3 in DNA: TGTGCTCTTGGGGGACATATAGTCCTGGGGGATAGGAAATCCGATAAACTCATCTTT.

This clone was counted at least ten times. The amino acid sequence in TCRdb belongs to a much larger clone and departs from this DNA's translation at residue 15, likely a sequencing read error; the sequence shown is translated from the DNA. The V and J genes are TRDV1 and TRDJ1; perhaps TRDD3 as D (5 bases). There are 18 residues in the CDR3. Germline lookup yields CDR1 TSWWSYY and CDR2 QGS. CDR3 sequence reads: CALGDCQRDRTYTDTLIF. CDR3 bases: TGTGCTCTTGGAGACTGCCAGCGGGATCGTACTTACACCGATACACTCATCTTT.

A note on this clone: TCRdb's entry gives the protein of a much larger clone, which mismatches this DNA's translation at residue 14, likely from a read error; the protein reported here is translated from the DNA. The chain joins TRDV1 to TRDJ1; tentatively, D is TRDD2 (6 bases). Germline loops: CDR1 TSWWSYY, CDR2 QGS. The CDR3 loop spans 18 amino acids. Trimming stripped 2 bases from V and 5 bases from J, with 24 bases between. CDR3 sequence reads: CALGEAFFLDGRGDKLIF. The CDR3 DNA reads as TGTGCTCTTGGGGAAGCCTTCTTCCTCGACGGGAGAGGGGATAAACTCATCTTT.

Many counts were recorded for this clone. The genes are TRDV1 and TRDJ1; 13 bases align to TRDD3. V shed 2 bases and J 3 bases; nucleotides not matched to a gene: 21. The CDR3 consists of 22 residues. CDR1 TSWWSYY and CDR2 QGS come from the germline V gene. The CDR3 is CALGEWSYTYTGGYACSDKLIF. CDR3 DNA: TGTGCTCTTGGGGAATGGTCCTACACTTATACTGGGGGATACGCGTGCTCCGATAAACTCATCTTT.

This clone was counted at least ten times. As DNA, the CDR3 is TGTGCTCTTGGGAGCTACGGCTGGGGCGATAAACTCATCTTT. Its translation is CALGSYGWGDKLIF. This chain connects TRDV1 to TRDJ1, with TRDD3 as a possible D gene (6 bases). The J gene was not available in TCRdb and was assigned here by matching the DNA to germline segments. CDR1 is TSWWSYY, CDR2 QGS, per germline. The length of the CDR3 is 14 residues. V lost 5 bases to trimming and J lost 4 bases, with 14 bases between them.

In regard to this clone: The TCRdb protein, from a much larger clone, departs from this DNA's translation at residue 12, likely by read error; the protein shown derives from the DNA. The CDR3 nucleotides are TGTGCCTGTGACTTTTACTGGGGGATCCAGTACGCCGATAAACTCATCTTT. Translating it yields CACDFYWGIQYADKLIF. The rearrangement links TRDV2 to TRDJ1; 10 nucleotides agree with TRDD3. The J gene, left out of TCRdb, was set here by checking the DNA against germline. From germline, CDR1 is GEAIGNYY and CDR2 EKD. The CDR3 covers 17 residues. Trimming took 3 bases from V and 3 from J; bases not matched to a gene: 12.